This is a list of T cell receptor beta chains from one sample in a study of blood T cells in healthy people across ages. A single record per CDR3 protein comes from TCRdb applying MiXCR to the 5' RACE reads. The sample lists about 620,000 distinct CDR3 sequences; roughly 21% were seen once. Material: blood. All receptors come from a man aged 65-85 years in good health. Each CDR3 is given with its conserved first and last residue.

V gene,J gene,CDR3 protein
TRBV5-1,TRBJ2-3,CASSLTQGSGTDTQYF
TRBV7-9,TRBJ2-1,CASSPTGYRDLQFF
TRBV5-4,TRBJ2-6,CASSQGLAGLSGANVPTF
TRBV15,TRBJ2-7,CATSRGAGVLYEQYF
TRBV12-3/TRBV12-4,TRBJ2-5,CASSAGAKGGETQYF
TRBV27,.,CASSRVLDLLGSYEQYF
TRBV9,TRBJ1-1,CASSGTQGVVNTEAFF
TRBV20-1,TRBJ2-2,CSARAGGSTGELFF
TRBV6-2/TRBV6-3,TRBJ2-2,CASTTSGGVGELFF
TRBV10-3,TRBJ2-5,CAISEFGQKQETQYF
TRBV28,TRBJ2-1,CASSFGGRRGIYNEQFF
TRBV7-3,TRBJ1-2,CASSPRGQGSGYTF
TRBV20-1,TRBJ2-5,CSARGDGPKETQYF
TRBV5-1,TRBJ2-7,CASSLVVGSEQYF
TRBV3-1,TRBJ2-5,CASSQSRGSETQYF
TRBV7-6,TRBJ2-7,CASSLATSASDEQYF
TRBV12-3/TRBV12-4,TRBJ1-6,CASSSRGGNSPLHF
TRBV19,TRBJ2-3,CASSISGRGDTQYF
TRBV29-1,TRBJ1-1,CSAMDEFVGIPF
TRBV12-3/TRBV12-4,TRBJ2-2,CASSLLGLGNTGELFF
TRBV7-9,TRBJ2-5,CASSLHRLIHEQSF
TRBV14,TRBJ1-2,CASSQDDYYGYTF
TRBV7-2,TRBJ2-2,CASSPFGQGFAGELFF
TRBV29-1,TRBJ1-3,CSVRETLGNTIYF
TRBV5-4,TRBJ2-5,CASSFEAGGRETQYF
TRBV7-9,TRBJ2-7,CASSFDDRGLMDEQYF
TRBV20-1,TRBJ2-7,CSARGEGSYEQYF
TRBV29-1,TRBJ2-7,CSVSGGRWNEQYF
TRBV6-6,TRBJ2-4,CASSITGVAKNIQYF
TRBV5-5,TRBJ1-5,CASRSGTLSNQPQHF
TRBV6-6,TRBJ2-5,CASSYAGDQETQYF
TRBV20-1,TRBJ1-1,CSATRTGGFTEAFF
TRBV7-9,TRBJ2-3,CASSLYIDLKYTQYF
TRBV27,TRBJ2-5,CASSPSGTGGRKTQYF
TRBV10-3,TRBJ1-2,CAISESSDYGYTF
TRBV7-2,TRBJ2-7,CASSQQGHEQYF
TRBV6-1,TRBJ2-5,CASSEMGTETQYF
TRBV7-2,TRBJ2-1,CASSLERGRLFF
TRBV3-1,TRBJ2-1,CASSPPDRLNEQFF
TRBV29-1,TRBJ2-7,CSVAGGVRSYEQYF
TRBV4-1,TRBJ2-1,CASSQGQTSGGGYNEQFF
TRBV15,TRBJ1-4,CATRYRATNEKLFF
TRBV20-1,TRBJ1-1,CSARDAVVNTEAFF
TRBV5-6,TRBJ2-4,CASSSNNLAKNIQYF
TRBV7-9,TRBJ2-2,CASSPLMGTGNTGELFF
TRBV6-2/TRBV6-3,TRBJ2-2,CASSYSGTSLSTGELFF
TRBV4-2,TRBJ2-1,CASSQGPTSGDNEQFF
TRBV7-9,TRBJ2-3,CASSVLLAGASDTQYF
TRBV3-1,.,CASSQGTGKTYEQYF
TRBV7-2,TRBJ2-1,CASSPRKGYNNEQFF
TRBV7-2,TRBJ2-7,CASSLGGHLSYEQYF
TRBV5-6,TRBJ2-7,CASREQGASYEQYF